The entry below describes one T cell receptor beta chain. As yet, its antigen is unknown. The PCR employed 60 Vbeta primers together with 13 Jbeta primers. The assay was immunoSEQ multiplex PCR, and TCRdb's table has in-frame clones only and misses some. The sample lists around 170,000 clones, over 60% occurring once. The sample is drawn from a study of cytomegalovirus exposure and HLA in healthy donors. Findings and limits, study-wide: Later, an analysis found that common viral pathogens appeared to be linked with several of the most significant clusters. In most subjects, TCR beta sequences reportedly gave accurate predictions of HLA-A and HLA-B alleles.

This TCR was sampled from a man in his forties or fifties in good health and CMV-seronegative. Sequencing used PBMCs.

CDR3 sequence: CASSEPLLSEYYEQYF. The DNA for the CDR3 is TGTGCCAGCAGCGAACCATTGCTATCCGAATACTACGAGCAGTACTTC. V and J are TRBV21-1 and TRBJ2-7; TRBD2 reflects the table's D call only, with no check against the DNA. TRBV21-1 is classified as a pseudogene. This CDR3 region has 16 residues.